These 17 T cell receptor beta chains were sequenced from one sample in a study of CD8 T cells in Susac syndrome. It was with random hexamers that roughly 0.45 to 1 ug RNA was reverse transcribed. MiXCR, applied by TCRdb to the immunoSEQ multiplex PCR reads, yields one record per CDR3 protein. The sample shows a few hundred thousand distinct CDR3 sequences, roughly 85% of them seen only once. The material sequenced was CD8+ T cells from PBMCs. These receptors were taken from a human donor with multiple sclerosis.

V and J are TRBV29-1 and TRBJ1-2, with a tentative D call TRBD1 (6 bases). V gave up 0 bases and J gave up 7 bases, with 15 bases separating them. Germline CDR1 and CDR2: SQVTM and ANQGSEA. CDR3 length: 14 amino acids. This CDR3 is CSVEDRGGWAGYTF. The CDR3 nucleotides are TGCAGCGTTGAAGATAGGGGGGGATGGGCTGGCTACACCTTC.

The gene calls are TRBV27 and TRBJ2-1; 8 nucleotides agree with TRBD2. Germline assignment: CDR1 MNHEY and CDR2 SMNVEV (reference sequence). The CDR3 sequence is 16 residues long. Trimming at V came to 5 bases and at J to 8 bases, leaving 14 bases not matched to a gene. The CDR3 loop reads CASSIPSGLDVDEQFF. CDR3 nucleotides: TGTGCCAGCAGTATCCCATCGGGACTAGATGTCGATGAGCAGTTCTTC.

V and J are TRBV9 and TRBJ2-1; D perhaps matches TRBD2 (5 bases). V lost 6 bases to trimming and J lost 0 bases, with 16 bases between them. Germline loops: CDR1 SGDLS, CDR2 YYNGEE. The length of the CDR3 is 16 residues. DNA of the CDR3: TGTGCCAGCACCTCGCTACTTGGGAGCTCCTACAATGAGCAGTTCTTC. Translating gives CASTSLLGSSYNEQFF.

The chain is built from TRBV25-1 and TRBJ2-3; D uncertain. The CDR3 loop spans 15 amino acids. CDR1 MGHDK and CDR2 SYGVNS come from the germline V gene. Trimming pared 3 bases from V and 2 bases from J, leaving 12 bases between. CDR3 bases: TGTGCCAGCAGTGATATTCTCCAGACCACAGATACGCAGTATTTT. Its translation: CASSDILQTTDTQYF.

This clonotype was picked up a small number of times. The chain has TRBV18 and TRBJ2-7; D remains unclear. V lost 2 bases and J 3 bases, leaving 11 bases between the germline ends. This CDR3 has 14 residues. Per germline, CDR1 KGHSH and CDR2 LQKENI. The CDR3 bases are TGTGCCAGCTCACCAGGGGTGGGGAACTACGAGCAGTACTTC. This codes for CASSPGVGNYEQYF. The variable domain in full, completed from reference TRBV18 and TRBJ2-7, reads NAGVMQNPRHLVRRRGQEARLRCSPMKGHSHVYWYRQLPEEGLKFMVYLQKENIIDESGMPKERFSAEFPKEGPSILRIQQVVRGDSAAYFCASSPGVGNYEQYFGPGTRLTVT.

Here the CDR3 reads CASNYRDGQETQYF. The CDR3 region has the DNA TGTGCCAGCAATTACAGGGATGGACAAGAGACCCAGTACTTC. The genes are TRBV28 and TRBJ2-5; tentative D call: TRBD1 (6 bases). Between the trimmed V and J ends, which lost 7 bases and 2 bases, there was a span of 14 bases. This CDR3 is 14 amino acids long. Looked up from germline, CDR1 is MDHEN and CDR2 is SYDVKM.

V gene TRBV11-2 combines with J gene TRBJ2-4; 11 nucleotides match TRBD1. The trim removed 5 bases at V and 3 bases at J, leaving 3 bases unmatched. The V gene's germline CDR1 is SGHAT and CDR2 FQNNGV. The length of the CDR3 is 15 residues. CDR3 nucleotide sequence: TGTGCCAGCAGCACGGGGACAGGGGGCAAAAACATTCAGTACTTC. It translates to CASSTGTGGKNIQYF.

The chain recombines TRBV9 with TRBJ2-1, with D possibly being TRBD2 (5 bases). The CDR3 extends over 16 amino acids. Germline values: CDR1 SGDLS, CDR2 YYNGEE. V was clipped by 0 bases and J by 2 bases, with 12 bases between them. CDR3 residues: CASSVEGRPPYNEQFF. The CDR3 region has the DNA TGTGCCAGCAGCGTAGAAGGGAGACCGCCCTACAATGAGCAGTTCTTC.

This clonotype appeared a few times. The chain couples TRBV11-3 to TRBJ1-1, with D perhaps TRBD1 (5 bases). The CDR3 is 15 amino acids. V was clipped by 2 bases and J by 5 bases, with 15 bases between them. CDR1 and CDR2 (germline): SGHNT, YENEEA. CDR3 amino acids: CASSLSSGKETEAFF. The CDR3 region has the DNA TGTGCCAGCAGCTTATCTTCAGGGAAAGAGACTGAAGCTTTCTTT.

The rearrangement uses TRBV12-3 or TRBV12-4 and TRBJ1-1; maybe TRBD1 (6 bases). The CDR3 is 16 residues long. The V end lost 3 bases, the J end lost 1 base, and 15 bases lay between the germline ends. The CDR3 DNA follows: TGTGCCAGCAGTTTTTGGGAGGGGGACTCGAACACTGAAGCTTTCTTT. Residues: CASSFWEGDSNTEAFF.

The J gene is TRBJ2-7, the V gene TRBV6-2 or TRBV6-3, with no clear D. There are 14 residues in the CDR3. Between the trimmed V and J ends, which lost 2 bases and 1 base, there was a span of 9 bases. Germline CDR1 reads MNHEY; CDR2 reads SVGEGT. CDR3 protein: CASSYGPSSYEQYF. The CDR3 DNA sequence: TGTGCCAGCAGTTACGGTCCTAGTTCCTACGAGCAGTACTTC.

CDR3 coding DNA: TGTGCCAGCAGTTGGGCTGCCAATGAGCAGTTCTTC. This encodes CASSWAANEQFF. This chain joins TRBV12-3 or TRBV12-4 and TRBJ2-1; D gene ambiguous. CDR3 length: 12 residues. Trimming took 4 bases from V and 6 from J, leaving 7 bases between them.

The V gene is TRBV12-3 or TRBV12-4, the J gene TRBJ1-4, with 10 bases fitting TRBD1. Trimming took 5 bases from V and 5 from J; bases not matched to a gene: 5. This CDR3 contains 15 residues. Here the CDR3 reads CASSIPGQGNEKLFF. The CDR3 coding sequence is TGTGCCAGCAGTATCCCGGGACAGGGGAATGAAAAACTGTTTTTT.

This chain links TRBV7-6 with TRBJ2-2, with 9 positions matching TRBD2. The J segment lost 1 base and the V segment lost 6 bases, leaving 3 bases of the junction unmatched. Germline V gives CDR1 SGHVS, CDR2 FNYEAQ. CDR3 length equals 15 residues. The CDR3 here is CASSFSGGNTGELFF. CDR3 nucleotides: TGTGCCAGCAGTTTTAGCGGGGGGAACACCGGGGAGCTGTTTTTT.

In this sample, this clonotype turned up once. The junction does not match germline at one end; this may be a read error. The J gene is TRBJ2-1, the V gene TRBV6-5; 9 positions agree with TRBD2. CDR1 and CDR2 (germline): MNHEY, SVGAGI. There are 16 residues in the CDR3. The CDR3, as DNA: TGTGCCAGCAATTACTCGACTAGCGGCTTCTACAATGAGCAGTTCTTC. Translating it yields CASNYSTSGFYNEQFF.

V usage is TRBV6-2 or TRBV6-3 and J usage is TRBJ2-3, with 12 bases identical to TRBD1. Germline lookup yields CDR1 MNHEY and CDR2 SVGEGT. The CDR3 loop spans 17 amino acids. The trim removed 1 base at V and 2 bases at J, leaving 4 bases unmatched. CDR3 sequence: CASSYWGDRGLTDTQYF. The CDR3 DNA reads as TGTGCCAGCAGTTACTGGGGGGACAGGGGGCTCACAGATACGCAGTATTTT.

This chain connects TRBV28 to TRBJ2-3; D gene ambiguous. The length of the CDR3 is 13 residues. The germline V gene encodes CDR1 MDHEN and CDR2 SYDVKM. The V end lost 1 base, the J end lost 6 bases, and 8 bases lay between the germline ends. The DNA for the CDR3 is TGTGCCAGCAGTTTATATGGCAGCGATACGCAGTATTTT. Amino acid sequence: CASSLYGSDTQYF. The whole variable domain, filled in from reference TRBV28 and TRBJ2-3, reads DVKVTQSSRYLVKRTGEKVFLECVQDMDHENMFWYRQDPGLGLRLIYFSYDVKMKEKGDIPEGYSVSREKKERFSLILESASTNQTSMYLCASSLYGSDTQYFGPGTRLTVL.